Listed below are T cell receptor beta chains from one sample, sequenced in a study of cytomegalovirus exposure and HLA in healthy donors. Sequencing was performed with immunoSEQ multiplex PCR; in TCRdb, only in-frame clones are kept and a portion is missing. The sample contains about 97,000 clones, 73% of which appear only once. Sequencing input: PBMCs. Receptor source: a man between 35 and 55 years old in good health and CMV-seronegative. The conserved cysteine and the conserved F or W are not part of the CDR3 here. Fields, in order: V gene, J gene, CDR3 protein.

V gene: TRBV9; J gene: TRBJ1-1; CDR3 protein: ASSVAGGQWLSGNTEAF
V gene: TRBV27; J gene: TRBJ2-7; CDR3 protein: ASSLKGFGEPPYEQY
V gene: TRBV5-4; J gene: TRBJ1-2; CDR3 protein: ASSFRRGYT
V gene: TRBV28; J gene: TRBJ2-7; CDR3 protein: ASSSQVSYEQY
V gene: TRBV4-1; J gene: TRBJ2-3; CDR3 protein: ASRGVSTDTQY
V gene: TRBV4-2; J gene: TRBJ2-1; CDR3 protein: ASSQDQREYNEQF
V gene: TRBV28; J gene: TRBJ2-7; CDR3 protein: ASSSPMGSGGFGEQY
V gene: TRBV19; J gene: TRBJ2-2; CDR3 protein: ASSMGQGSGTGELF
V gene: TRBV6-6; J gene: TRBJ2-7; CDR3 protein: ASSYEGDSYEQY
V gene: TRBV5-6; J gene: TRBJ2-3; CDR3 protein: ASSVIGRGPSTDTQY
V gene: TRBV27; J gene: TRBJ1-6; CDR3 protein: ASSLLGPGDSPLH
V gene: TRBV28; J gene: TRBJ2-5; CDR3 protein: ASLARGSPETQY
V gene: TRBV12-5; J gene: TRBJ1-6; CDR3 protein: ASGTGQAYNSPLH
V gene: TRBV10-1; J gene: TRBJ2-5; CDR3 protein: ASRLDKGEETQY
V gene: TRBV7-6; J gene: TRBJ2-7; CDR3 protein: ASSLAVQGEQY
V gene: TRBV6-4; J gene: TRBJ2-2; CDR3 protein: ASSDVAGTGFTGELF
V gene: TRBV6-5; J gene: TRBJ1-2; CDR3 protein: ASSPGGGNYGYT
V gene: TRBV5-3; J gene: TRBJ1-5; CDR3 protein: ARSLGAGLPPGSNQPQH
V gene: TRBV7-8; J gene: TRBJ1-2; CDR3 protein: ASSLGHINYGYT
V gene: TRBV7-6; J gene: TRBJ1-3; CDR3 protein: ASSLLEGAGNTIY
V gene: TRBV28; J gene: TRBJ2-2; CDR3 protein: ASSLGGPPTGELF
V gene: TRBV9; J gene: TRBJ1-4; CDR3 protein: ASSVGAGTGYSNNEKLF
V gene: TRBV7-6; J gene: TRBJ2-7; CDR3 protein: ASSLVTAGTYSYEQY
V gene: TRBV19; J gene: TRBJ2-1; CDR3 protein: ASSIGRWGGDYNEQF
V gene: TRBV14; J gene: TRBJ2-2; CDR3 protein: ASSLWKRHTGELF
V gene: TRBV29-1; J gene: TRBJ2-5; CDR3 protein: SARGATSQETQY
V gene: TRBV2; J gene: TRBJ1-6; CDR3 protein: ASSPWGVTNSPLH
V gene: TRBV7-9; J gene: TRBJ2-1; CDR3 protein: ASSSTGPGEQF
V gene: TRBV4-1; J gene: TRBJ1-4; CDR3 protein: ASSQDQRGAWEKLF
V gene: TRBV10-3; J gene: TRBJ2-3; CDR3 protein: AISESSGGADTQY
V gene: TRBV5-4; J gene: TRBJ1-3; CDR3 protein: ASSLPGNTIY
V gene: TRBV7-9; J gene: TRBJ2-1; CDR3 protein: ASSLGLAGESEQF
V gene: TRBV7-9; J gene: TRBJ2-3; CDR3 protein: ASSLARGGGAYTDTQY
V gene: TRBV5-1; J gene: TRBJ2-7; CDR3 protein: ASSLGSVYEQY
V gene: TRBV7-9; J gene: TRBJ1-2; CDR3 protein: ASSSASSVNYGYT
V gene: TRBV21-1; J gene: TRBJ1-4; CDR3 protein: ASSKSDGEDEKLF
V gene: TRBV19; J gene: TRBJ2-5; CDR3 protein: ASSTYRGTQETQY
V gene: TRBV7-9; J gene: TRBJ2-7; CDR3 protein: ASSQITGGSYEQY
V gene: TRBV5-4; J gene: .; CDR3 protein: ASSLARGNEQY
V gene: TRBV2; J gene: TRBJ2-7; CDR3 protein: ASSEIGGYSYEQY
V gene: TRBV10-3; J gene: TRBJ2-7; CDR3 protein: AIREPGEERRREQY
V gene: TRBV11-1; J gene: TRBJ2-7; CDR3 protein: ASSPLLAGAYEQY
V gene: TRBV4-1; J gene: TRBJ2-7; CDR3 protein: ASSVTPAGGGYEQY
V gene: TRBV29-1; J gene: TRBJ2-6; CDR3 protein: SVAGGPFGANVLT
V gene: TRBV5-1; J gene: TRBJ2-2; CDR3 protein: ASSLSRGGNTGELF
V gene: TRBV7-8; J gene: TRBJ1-3; CDR3 protein: ASSFAGASGNTIY
V gene: TRBV7-8; J gene: TRBJ2-3; CDR3 protein: ASSLGGTGITSGGAITDTQY
V gene: TRBV7-6; J gene: TRBJ2-2; CDR3 protein: ASSLVRGRGSGELF
V gene: TRBV5-1; J gene: TRBJ1-5; CDR3 protein: ASSLGQGDQPQH
V gene: TRBV6-5; J gene: TRBJ2-5; CDR3 protein: ASTYNGETQY
V gene: TRBV2; J gene: TRBJ1-4; CDR3 protein: ASSPQRTGNEKLF
V gene: TRBV5-5; J gene: TRBJ1-2; CDR3 protein: ASSYDGTDLGYT